This T cell receptor beta chain was retrieved from a study of control samples from healthy donors and cancer patients. The data were produced by immunoSEQ multiplex PCR, yet TCRdb's version contains in-frame clones alone and is incomplete. The table lists some 13,000 clones, 60% to 85% of them singletons. This clone has a single count. Germline assignment: CDR1 MNHEY and CDR2 SVGAGI. After removal of 6 bases from V and 1 base from J, the junction contained 3 bases not matched to a gene. This CDR3 contains 15 residues. The TCR was taken from a male donor with melanoma. V gene TRBV6-5 combines with J gene TRBJ1-1; 12 bases line up with TRBD1. The source material was formalin-fixed, paraffin-embedded tissue. In DNA form, the CDR3 reads TGTGCCAGCAGGGGACAGGGGGCCGGGAACACTGAAGCTTTCTTT. Its protein is CASRGQGAGNTEAFF.